This T cell receptor beta chain was documented in a study of Graves' ophthalmopathy and Graves' hyperthyroidism. Whole-study context: Over 18 months of follow-up, stable hyperthyroidism required that no ophthalmopathy appear. The study, taken as a whole, reports: Most expanded thyroid clonotypes above 0.001 frequency also appeared in blood.

Excluded: other autoimmune disease, uncontrolled infection, pregnancy or lactation. RNA transcripts served as template for amplifying TCR beta CDR3 sequences. First-round RT-PCR relied on HTBI primers, and a second-round multiplex PCR came next. TCRdb re-called the multiplex PCR reads through MiXCR, storing one row per CDR3 protein. Here the sample spans about 1.2 million distinct CDR3 sequences, 35% to 45% being singletons. Turning to this clonotype: Its antigen is unidentified. This may stem from a read error, because a much larger clone lies one nucleotide away.

V lost 6 bases and J 5 bases, leaving 16 bases between the germline ends. The CDR3 length is 15 residues. Germline CDR1 is MGHDK and CDR2 is SYGVNS. The source is an adult man with Graves' hyperthyroidism. Sequencing input: peripheral blood or thyroid tissue (not recorded which). The gene calls are TRBV25-1 and TRBJ2-2; TRBD2 might be the D (6 bases). The CDR3: CASSQAEGRTGELFF. DNA for the CDR3: TGTGCCAGCAGCCAAGCGGAGGGGCGAACCGGGGAGCTGTTTTTT.